What follows is one TCR beta chain and its context. What it binds is not known. The sample belongs to a study of cytomegalovirus exposure and HLA in healthy donors. Study-level results: While the bulk of TCR sequences proved rare, some public TCRs turned up in many donors. Both high specificity and high sensitivity reportedly marked the classifier's diagnosis of cytomegalovirus status. Listed as cytomegalovirus-associated were over 150 TCR beta chains.

Per the germline V gene, CDR1 is SNHLY and CDR2 is FYNNEI. The CDR3 extends over 12 amino acids. V lost 7 bases to trimming and J lost 4 bases, with 8 bases between them. Sequencing was performed with immunoSEQ multiplex PCR; in TCRdb, only in-frame clones are kept and a portion is missing. Of around 100,000 clones detected, around 85% appear once; the ten largest clones hold approximately 22%. While the first cohort had fewer than 850 subjects, the donors belonged to the separate validation cohort of over a hundred subjects. Sequencing was performed on PBMCs. This chain links TRBV2 with TRBJ1-3; D is undetermined. The receptor's source is a man aged 18 to 29 in good health and CMV-seropositive. CDR3: CASMLQGNTIYF. CDR3 sequence (DNA): TGTGCCAGCATGCTACAGGGAAACACCATATATTTT. The full variable domain, with the rest looked up from reference TRBV2 and TRBJ1-3, is EPEVTQTPSHQVTQMGQEVILRCVPISNHLYFYWYRQILGQKVEFLVSFYNNEISEKSEIFDDQFSVERPDGSNFTLKIRSTKLEDSAMYFCASMLQGNTIYFGEGSWLTVV.